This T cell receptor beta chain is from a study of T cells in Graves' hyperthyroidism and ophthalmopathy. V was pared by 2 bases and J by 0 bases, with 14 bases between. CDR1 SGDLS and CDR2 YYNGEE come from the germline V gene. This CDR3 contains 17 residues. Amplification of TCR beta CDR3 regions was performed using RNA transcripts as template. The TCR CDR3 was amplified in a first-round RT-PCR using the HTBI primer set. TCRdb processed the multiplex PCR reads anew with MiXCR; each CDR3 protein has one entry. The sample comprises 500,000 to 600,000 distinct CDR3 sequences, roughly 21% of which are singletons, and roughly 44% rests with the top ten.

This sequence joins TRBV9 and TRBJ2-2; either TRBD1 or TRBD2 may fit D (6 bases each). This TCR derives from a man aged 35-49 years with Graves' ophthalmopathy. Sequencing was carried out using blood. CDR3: CASSVNPRDTNTGELFF. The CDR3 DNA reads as TGTGCCAGCAGCGTCAACCCGCGGGACACGAACACCGGGGAGCTGTTTTTT. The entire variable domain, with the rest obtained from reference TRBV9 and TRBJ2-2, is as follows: DSGVTQTPKHLITATGQRVTLRCSPRSGDLSVYWYQQSLDQGLQFLIQYYNGEERAKGNILERFSAQQFPDLHSELNLSSLELGDSALYFCASSVNPRDTNTGELFFGEGSRLTVL.